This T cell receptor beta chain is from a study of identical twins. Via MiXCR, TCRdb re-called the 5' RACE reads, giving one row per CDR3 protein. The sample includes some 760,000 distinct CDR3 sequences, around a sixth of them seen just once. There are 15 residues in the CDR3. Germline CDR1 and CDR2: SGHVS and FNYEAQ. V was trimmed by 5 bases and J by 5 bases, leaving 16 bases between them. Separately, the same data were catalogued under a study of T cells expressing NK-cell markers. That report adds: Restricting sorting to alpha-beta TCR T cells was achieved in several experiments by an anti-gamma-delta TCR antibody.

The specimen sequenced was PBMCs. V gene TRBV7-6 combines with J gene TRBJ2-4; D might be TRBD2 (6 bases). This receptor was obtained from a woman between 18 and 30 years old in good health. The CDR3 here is CASSPGGGFQNIQYF. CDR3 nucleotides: TGTGCCAGCAGCCCGGGTGGGGGGTTCCAAAACATTCAGTACTTC.